The rows below give T cell receptor beta chains drawn from one sample of a study of T-cell reconstitution after alpha-beta-depleted transplantation in children. TCRdb reprocessed the PCR reads via MiXCR and lists one record per CDR3 protein. Of just under 250,000 distinct CDR3 sequences in the sample, about a quarter are singletons; the top ten hold over 2.5%. The source was PBMCs, collected before TCRalphabeta/CD19-depleted stem cell transplant. The receptors derive from a girl aged 2 to 9 with Fanconi anemia, due to receive a stem cell transplant. Both conserved end residues are part of each CDR3. The D gene is left open where the match is weak. Clone size is stated in some rows and not others, as once, few, many or a class when expanded.

TRBJ1-3,TRBV7-6,TRBD1,many,TGTGCCAGCAGCTTAGCGATACAGGGGGCTGGAAACACCATATATTTT,CASSLAIQGAGNTIYF
TRBJ1-4,TRBV20-1,TRBD1,many,TGCAGTGCTAGAGATTCCTCTAGGACAGGGGGCTGGGGGTTTAATGAAAAACTGTTTTTT,CSARDSSRTGGWGFNEKLFF
TRBJ2-7,TRBV4-1,.,many,TGCGCCAGCAGCCAAGGGGTGCTAGGTTCCTACGAGCAGTACTTC,CASSQGVLGSYEQYF
TRBJ1-1,TRBV27,TRBD1,few,TGTGCCAGCAGTTTATGGAGGGGACAGGCGAACACTGAAGCTTTCTTT,CASSLWRGQANTEAFF
TRBJ2-7,TRBV6-1,TRBD2,once,TGTGCCAGCAGTGAACGGGGAAGACTAGCGGCCTACGAGCAGTACTTC,CASSERGRLAAYEQYF
TRBJ2-7,TRBV6-5,.,.,TGTGCCAGCAAGGTCGGATACGAGCAGTACTTC,CASKVGYEQYF
TRBJ2-3,TRBV12-3/TRBV12-4,.,.,TGTGCCAGCAGTTTGGGCAGGGGAGGATATGATACGCAGTATTTT,CASSLGRGGYDTQYF
TRBJ2-1,TRBV29-1,TRBD1,many,TGCAGCCATGGACAGGGTAGTTCCTACAATGAGCAGTTCTTC,CSHGQGSSYNEQFF
TRBJ2-7,TRBV21-1,.,.,TGTGCCAGCAGCAAAGTGTCCTACGAGCAGTACTTC,CASSKVSYEQYF
TRBJ2-5,TRBV27,.,.,TGTGCCAGCAGCGACCAGGGGTACCAAGAGACCCAGTACTTC,CASSDQGYQETQYF
TRBJ2-1,TRBV20-1,TRBD2,.,TGCAGTGCTAGAGATCTCCTGACTAGCGGGAGTATAAATGAGCAGTTCTTC,CSARDLLTSGSINEQFF
TRBJ2-7,TRBV10-3,TRBD2,many,TGTGCCATCAGTGAGGGACTAGCGGGCCTCTCCTACGAGCAGTACTTC,CAISEGLAGLSYEQYF
TRBJ2-3,TRBV4-1,TRBD2,.,TGCGCCAGCAGCCACCGATTAGCGGGGGGGATGACAGATACGCAGTATTTT,CASSHRLAGGMTDTQYF
TRBJ2-7,TRBV5-6,TRBD2,few,TGTGCCAGCAGCCGGGTAGCGGGATCCTACGAGCAGTACTTC,CASSRVAGSYEQYF
TRBJ2-5,TRBV29-1,.,.,TGCAGCGTTTGGTGGGGTCAAGAGACCCAGTACTTC,CSVWWGQETQYF
TRBJ2-1,TRBV29-1,.,many,TGCAGCGTTGAAGAGCAGGGCGTAGGCTACAATGAGCAGTTCTTC,CSVEEQGVGYNEQFF
TRBJ2-3,TRBV2,TRBD1,.,TGTGCCAGCAGTGGGTCGACAGGGGGACGGTCAGATACGCAGTATTTT,CASSGSTGGRSDTQYF
TRBJ2-7,TRBV7-2,TRBD2,many,TGTGCCAGCAGCACCTATAGCGGGAGTTGGTACGAGCAGTACTTC,CASSTYSGSWYEQYF
TRBJ2-7,TRBV10-1,.,.,TGCGCCAGCAGTGAAGGGTCGACAGTTTCCTACGAGCAGTACTTC,CASSEGSTVSYEQYF
TRBJ2-1,TRBV29-1,.,many,TGCAGCGTTGAATACTCGGAGACGGGGGAGCAGTTCTTC,CSVEYSETGEQFF
TRBJ1-5,TRBV29-1,.,.,TGCAGCGTGGGGGGTAGGTCCAGGTCTAGCAATCAGCCCCAGCATTTT,CSVGGRSRSSNQPQHF
TRBJ2-1,TRBV20-1,TRBD2,.,TGCAGTGCTACCTCCTTAGCGGGAAGCTCCTACAATGAGCAGTTCTTC,CSATSLAGSSYNEQFF
TRBJ2-7,TRBV29-1,.,.,TGCAGCGCCGAGGGAGAGGGACGGTTCTCCTACGAGCAGTACTTC,CSAEGEGRFSYEQYF
TRBJ2-2,TRBV28,TRBD2,.,TGTGCCAGCAGTATTTTTGCGGGACTAGCGATCACCGGGGAGCTGTTTTTT,CASSIFAGLAITGELFF
TRBJ2-7,TRBV4-2,.,many,TGTGCCAGCAGCCAAGAGGCACCCTACGAGCAGTACTTC,CASSQEAPYEQYF
TRBJ2-7,TRBV29-1,.,many,TGCAGTGCACTCAGACGGACCTCCTACGAGCAGTACTTC,CSALRRTSYEQYF
TRBJ1-5,TRBV4-2,.,.,TGTGCCAGCAGCCAAGATGGGGTTCATGAGGACAATCAGCCCCAGCATTTT,CASSQDGVHEDNQPQHF
TRBJ2-7,TRBV27,.,many,TGTGCCAGCAGTTTAACCCGGAGAGCGGTTCCCTACGAGCAGTACTTC,CASSLTRRAVPYEQYF
TRBJ1-1,TRBV12-3/TRBV12-4,.,once,TGTGCCAGCAGCCCGGGATTGAACACTGAAGCTTTCTTT,CASSPGLNTEAFF
TRBJ2-1,TRBV20-1,TRBD2,once,TGCAGTGCTAGGGGGGATCGGGGAGGGAACTACAATGAGCAGTTCTTC,CSARGDRGGNYNEQFF
TRBJ1-1,TRBV12-3/TRBV12-4,.,many,TGTGCCAGCATCCCCGACGGGACCTCAGCTTTCTTT,CASIPDGTSAFF
TRBJ2-3,TRBV6-4,.,.,TGTGCCAGCAGTGCCCGGACCAAACTGCAAGATACGCAGTATTTT,CASSARTKLQDTQYF
TRBJ2-2,TRBV4-2,.,.,TGTGCCAGCAGCCAAGACCCTCTCACAGGGTCCGGGGAGCTGTTTTTT,CASSQDPLTGSGELFF
TRBJ1-1,TRBV29-1,.,many,TGCAGCGTTGAAGGCCTTGAAGCTTTCTTT,CSVEGLEAFF
TRBJ2-4,TRBV12-3/TRBV12-4,TRBD2,few,TGTGCCAGCAGTCCAGCGGGGAGGGTCAAAAACATTCAGTACTTC,CASSPAGRVKNIQYF
TRBJ1-5,TRBV25-1,.,many,TGTGCCAGCAGTGGCACATATAGCAATCAGCCCCAGCATTTT,CASSGTYSNQPQHF
TRBJ2-2,TRBV10-3,TRBD1,.,TGTGCCATCCGGGACAGTACAAGCGCCGGGGAGCTGTTTTTT,CAIRDSTSAGELFF
TRBJ2-3,TRBV29-1,TRBD2,few,TGCAGCGTTGACGCAGCGGGGGGCACAGATACGCAGTATTTT,CSVDAAGGTDTQYF
TRBJ2-1,TRBV7-3,.,few,TGTGCCAGCAGCTTAAGTCTCGCACGATGGAATGAGCAGTTCTTC,CASSLSLARWNEQFF
TRBJ1-5,TRBV29-1,.,many,TGCAGCGTTTTAGGGGATAATCAGCCCCAGCATTTT,CSVLGDNQPQHF
TRBJ2-7,TRBV9,TRBD1,many,TGTGCCAGCAGCCCGCGTTCGGGGACAGGTTCCTACGAGCAGTACTTC,CASSPRSGTGSYEQYF
TRBJ2-5,TRBV29-1,TRBD1,few,TGCAGCGTGAGGGGACAGGGTGTCGAGACCCAGTACTTC,CSVRGQGVETQYF
TRBJ2-7,TRBV5-1,TRBD2,few,TGCGCCAGCAGCTTGATGGGACTAGCCCCCTACGAGCAGTACTTC,CASSLMGLAPYEQYF
TRBJ2-1,TRBV7-2,.,few,TGTGCCAGCAGCTTAGCGAGGGGGGCGACCGGCAATGAGCAGTTCTTC,CASSLARGATGNEQFF
TRBJ2-5,TRBV11-2,.,few,TGTGCCAGCAGCTTAGCCGTACAAGAGACCCAGTACTTC,CASSLAVQETQYF
TRBJ2-7,TRBV7-2,TRBD2,many,TGTGCCAGCAGCTTAGAAGGACTAGCGGGGCCGTACGAGCAGTACTTC,CASSLEGLAGPYEQYF
TRBJ1-5,TRBV20-1,TRBD1,many,TGCAGTGCTAGAGACAGGGGGATACGTCAGCCCCAGCATTTT,CSARDRGIRQPQHF
TRBJ2-7,TRBV5-1,TRBD1,.,TGCGCCAGCAGCTCCAGGCAGGGGGCGTTTACCTACGAGCAGTACTTC,CASSSRQGAFTYEQYF
TRBJ2-6,TRBV29-1,.,.,TGCAGCGTTTTCGGGACACCGGGGGCCAACGTCCTGACTTTC,CSVFGTPGANVLTF
TRBJ1-2,TRBV19,.,.,TGTGCCAGTAGTATCTTCAGGGGACATGGCTACACCTTC,CASSIFRGHGYTF
TRBJ2-7,TRBV20-1,TRBD2,.,TGCAACAGCCTCGCTAGCGGGTTCTACGAGCAGTACTTC,CNSLASGFYEQYF
TRBJ1-2,TRBV15,TRBD1,.,TGTGCCACCAGCAGACAGGGGGCTTATGGCTACACCTTC,CATSRQGAYGYTF
TRBJ2-7,TRBV5-1,TRBD2,many,TGCGCCAGCAGCCTAATTCTAGCGGGGTCCTACGAGCAGTACTTC,CASSLILAGSYEQYF
TRBJ2-7,TRBV11-2,.,few,TGTGCCAGCAGCTTAAAAAACGAGCAGTACTTC,CASSLKNEQYF
TRBJ2-2,TRBV7-2,.,few,TGTGCCAGCAGCCTAGGTTTTGGAGGGGAGCTGTTTTTT,CASSLGFGGELFF
TRBJ2-1,TRBV29-1,TRBD2,.,TGCAGCGTTGAAGGCCCCTATAGCGGGGGAAGGTACAATGAGCAGTTCTTC,CSVEGPYSGGRYNEQFF
TRBJ2-1,TRBV12-3/TRBV12-4,TRBD2,.,TGTGCCAGCAAGCTAGCGGGGATCTACAATGAGCAGTTCTTC,CASKLAGIYNEQFF